The 30 T cell receptor beta chains below come from one sample, sequenced in a study of shared clonotypes between healthy human individuals. Repertoires were generated with immunoSEQ multiplex PCR, while TCRdb's copy carries only in-frame clones and drops some. Among roughly 2.5 million clones, just over 90% were seen once, and the ten largest hold around 0.15%. The specimen sequenced was naive CD4+ T cells sorted from blood. As for subset: CD45RA+ positively selected. The receptors here all came from a young man in good health.

This chain uses TRBV19 with TRBJ1-1; possible D gene TRBD1, 5 bases. The CDR3 contains 13 residues. Per germline, CDR1 LNHDA and CDR2 SQIVND (reference sequence). V gave up 6 bases and J gave up 9 bases, with 17 bases separating them. CDR3 sequence (DNA): TGTGCCAGTAGCATTATAACAGTGGGACAAGCTTTCTTT. Translated: CASSIITVGQAFF.

About this clone: The same CDR3 is also encoded by other DNA sequences in this sample. The rearrangement uses TRBV9 and TRBJ2-5; 11 bases line up with TRBD2. V lost 4 bases to trimming and J lost 2 bases; unmatched junction nucleotides: 1. Germline CDR1 is SGDLS and CDR2 is YYNGEE. The CDR3 is made up of 14 amino acids. The CDR3, as DNA: TGTGCCAGCAGCCGACTAGCGGGGCAAGAGACCCAGTACTTC. This sequence encodes CASSRLAGQETQYF.

This sequence joins TRBV2 and TRBJ2-4; TRBD1 agrees at 8 bases. Trimming took 8 bases from V and 6 from J; bases not matched to a gene: 6. The germline V gene has CDR1 SNHLY and CDR2 FYNNEI. The CDR3 has 13 residues. The CDR3 sequence is CASETGAGNIQYF. The DNA of the CDR3 is TGTGCCAGCGAGACAGGGGCGGGAAACATTCAGTACTTC.

The chain recombines TRBV6-5 with TRBJ2-3; D is unclear. The CDR3 has 10 amino acids. Germline-derived CDR1 and CDR2 are MNHEY and SVGAGI. Trimming pared 8 bases from V and 8 bases from J, leaving 8 bases between. CDR3 amino acids: CASGEVTQYF. The CDR3 DNA reads TGTGCCAGCGGAGAGGTTACGCAGTATTTT.

The genes are TRBV6-1 and TRBJ1-3, with D hard to call. V lost 11 bases and J 4 bases, leaving 18 bases between the germline ends. CDR1 is MNHNS and CDR2 is SASEGT in the germline V gene. CDR3 length: 14 residues. The DNA for the CDR3 is TGTGCCTCAGCGGCGGGGAACGGCGGAAACACCATATATTTT. This sequence encodes CASAAGNGGNTIYF.

The V gene is TRBV11-2, the J gene TRBJ2-1; 8 bases line up with TRBD2. The V gene end was trimmed by 6 bases and the J gene end by 7 bases; junction bases not matched to a gene: 8. CDR3 length equals 14 residues. Germline CDR1 is SGHAT and CDR2 is FQNNGV. The CDR3 nucleotides are TGTGCCAGCAGGACTATAGCGGGAAGGAATGAGCAGTTCTTC. Its translation: CASRTIAGRNEQFF.

The genes are TRBV4-1 and TRBJ1-1, with 10 bases identical to TRBD1. The ends lost 5 bases at V and 0 bases at J; junction bases unmatched: 6. CDR1 is MGHRA, CDR2 YSYEKL, per germline. The CDR3 runs 16 residues. The DNA of the CDR3 is TGCGCCAGCAGCAAAAGACAGGGGGCCGTGAACACTGAAGCTTTCTTT. Amino acid sequence: CASSKRQGAVNTEAFF.

The J gene is TRBJ1-5, the V gene TRBV4-1; D gene ambiguous. Germline CDR1 MGHRA, CDR2 YSYEKL. The CDR3 runs to 13 residues. Trimming took 4 bases from V and 7 from J, leaving 11 bases between them. CDR3 DNA sequence: TGCGCCAGCAGCCCAGCGGGAGGGCAGCCCCAGCATTTT. Translating it yields CASSPAGGQPQHF.

The gene calls are TRBV6-6 and TRBJ1-5; D is undetermined. Germline V gene data show CDR1 as MNHNY and CDR2 as SVGAGI (reference sequence). The ends were cut back, 7 bases at V and 0 bases at J, with 13 bases in the middle. The CDR3 has 15 amino acids. This CDR3 is CASTETEDSNQPQHF. The CDR3 DNA reads TGTGCCAGCACCGAGACCGAAGATAGCAATCAGCCCCAGCATTTT.

This chain connects TRBV7-2 to TRBJ2-3, with TRBD1 matching over 7 bases. From germline, CDR1 is SGHTA and CDR2 FQGNSA. This CDR3 region has 14 residues. The V segment lost 5 bases and the J segment 4 bases; nucleotides outside the gene matches: 6. The DNA of the CDR3 is TGTGCCAGCAGCGGGCAGACAGGGTCAGATACGCAGTATTTT. Protein: CASSGQTGSDTQYF. Supplemented by reference TRBV7-2 and TRBJ2-3, the full variable domain reads GAGVSQSPSNKVTEKGKDVELRCDPISGHTALYWYRQSLGQGLEFLIYFQGNSAPDKSGLPSDRFSAERTGGSVSTLTIQRTQQEDSAVYLCASSGQTGSDTQYFGPGTRLTVL.

This clone was recorded only once. V usage is TRBV11-2 and J usage is TRBJ2-1; D is perhaps TRBD1 or TRBD2 (5 bases each). Germline V lookup: CDR1 SGHAT, CDR2 FQNNGV. The CDR3 covers 15 residues. V gave up 5 bases and J gave up 5 bases, with 16 bases separating them. In DNA form, the CDR3 reads TGTGCCAGCAGCCCCCCTTGGCAGGGAGACAATGAGCAGTTCTTC. It yields the protein CASSPPWQGDNEQFF. Filled out from reference TRBV11-2 and TRBJ2-1, the complete variable domain reads EAGVAQSPRYKIIEKRQSVAFWCNPISGHATLYWYQQILGQGPKLLIQFQNNGVVDDSQLPKDRFSAERLKGVDSTLKIQPAKLEDSAVYLCASSPPWQGDNEQFFGPGTRLTVL.

For the CDR3, the DNA is TGCGCCAGCAGCCAAGATCTTGGGCAGGGCGGGTTTCTGCCCCAGCATTTT. Its protein is CASSQDLGQGGFLPQHF. The chain recombines TRBV4-3 with TRBJ1-5, with D possibly TRBD1 on 5 matching bases. Germline loops: CDR1 LGHNA, CDR2 YSLEER. Trimming pared 0 bases from V and 9 bases from J, leaving 21 bases between. The CDR3 totals 17 residues.

This chain uses TRBV7-3 with TRBJ1-2; D perhaps matches TRBD1 (6 bases). V was clipped by 3 bases and J by 1 base, with 9 bases between them. This CDR3 contains 14 residues. The germline gives CDR1 SGHTA, CDR2 FQGTGA. As DNA, the CDR3 is TGTGCCAGCAGCTTGACAGGAGATAACTATGGCTACACCTTC. Translating gives CASSLTGDNYGYTF.

This rearrangement joins TRBV20-1 to TRBJ2-1, with unresolved D. The ends were cut back, 6 bases at V and 7 bases at J, with 10 bases in the middle. Germline V CDR1 and CDR2: DFQATT, SNEGSKA (reference sequence). This CDR3 has 11 amino acids. CDR3 protein: CSASSVNEQFF. DNA of the CDR3: TGCAGTGCCAGCTCCGTTAATGAGCAGTTCTTC.

The V call is TRBV19, the J call TRBJ2-5, with 7 positions matching TRBD2. The germline gives CDR1 LNHDA, CDR2 SQIVND (reference sequence). The CDR3 consists of 13 residues. The J segment lost 5 bases and the V segment lost 4 bases, leaving 4 bases of the junction unmatched. The CDR3 nucleotides read TGTGCCAGTAGTAAGGGAGGGTTTGAGACCCAGTACTTC. Residues: CASSKGGFETQYF.

The V and J genes are TRBV5-1 and TRBJ2-1; a weak D match, TRBD2 (5 bases). The V gene lost 1 base and the J gene lost 3 bases, with 8 bases spanning the gap. The CDR3 consists of 14 residues. Per the germline V gene, CDR1 is SGHRS and CDR2 is YFSETQ. In DNA form, the CDR3 reads TGCGCCAGCAGCTTGACGGCGGGCTACAATGAGCAGTTCTTC. Its translation is CASSLTAGYNEQFF.

This clone was observed a single time. The chain has TRBV30 and TRBJ2-4; TRBD1 agrees at 9 bases. This CDR3 is built from 15 residues. J was trimmed by 1 base and V by 6 bases; bases with no gene match: 7. Germline lookup yields CDR1 GTSNPN and CDR2 SVGIG (reference sequence). CDR3 amino acids: CACDRGSFAKNIQYF. The CDR3 bases are TGTGCCTGCGACAGGGGGTCCTTCGCCAAAAACATTCAGTACTTC.

The table lists this clone with a few counts. The rearrangement links TRBV5-1 to TRBJ2-7; D may correspond to TRBD1 or TRBD2 (7 bases each). The germline V gene encodes CDR1 SGHRS and CDR2 YFSETQ. V was pared by 4 bases and J by 3 bases, with 11 bases between. The CDR3 sequence is 13 residues long. The CDR3 is CASSGRDSYEQYF. In DNA form, the CDR3 reads TGCGCCAGCAGCGGGAGGGACAGCTACGAGCAGTACTTC.

The chain joins TRBV5-1 to TRBJ1-2; 9 bases align to TRBD1. Germline CDR1 is SGHRS and CDR2 is YFSETQ. V was pared by 2 bases and J by 5 bases, with 4 bases of the junction left unmatched. CDR3 length equals 14 residues. The CDR3 bases are TGCGCCAGCAGCTTACCGGGACAGGGATATGGCTACACCTTC. Translating it yields CASSLPGQGYGYTF.

This chain uses TRBV2 with TRBJ2-1; 8 nucleotides align to TRBD2. In germline, CDR1 is SNHLY, CDR2 FYNNEI. V was pared by 1 base and J by 4 bases, with 6 bases of the junction left unmatched. The CDR3 contains 16 residues. CDR3 sequence: CASSEVGSGKYNEQFF. The CDR3 nucleotides read TGTGCCAGCAGTGAAGTAGGTAGCGGGAAATACAATGAGCAGTTCTTC.

The chain employs TRBV30 and TRBJ2-1; tentatively, D is TRBD1 (5 bases). The CDR3 is made up of 12 amino acids. Germline values: CDR1 GTSNPN, CDR2 SVGIG (reference sequence). The V gene lost 4 bases and the J gene lost 9 bases, with 13 bases spanning the gap. The CDR3 loop reads CAWNPGQGEQFF. DNA for the CDR3: TGTGCCTGGAACCCCGGACAAGGTGAGCAGTTCTTC.

This chain joins TRBV6-5 and TRBJ1-5, with 9 bases matching TRBD1. Germline lookup yields CDR1 MNHEY and CDR2 SVGAGI. V gave up 6 bases and J gave up 7 bases; unmatched junction bases: 7. This CDR3 comprises 14 residues. In DNA, the CDR3 is TGTGCCAGCAGACCCAGACAGGGGGGGCAGCCCCAGCATTTT. This translates into CASRPRQGGQPQHF.

A single count supports this clone. The chain couples TRBV6-5 to TRBJ2-7, with TRBD2 as a possible D gene (5 bases). The germline V gene encodes CDR1 MNHEY and CDR2 SVGAGI. The CDR3 covers 14 residues. Trimming took 5 bases from V and 0 from J, leaving 11 bases between them. CDR3 sequence: CASSASGSSYEQYF. The CDR3 DNA follows: TGTGCCAGCAGTGCTTCTGGGAGCTCCTACGAGCAGTACTTC.

This clone turned up a few times. The chain combines TRBV5-1 with TRBJ1-4; D possibly corresponds to TRBD1 (5 bases). Germline values: CDR1 SGHRS, CDR2 YFSETQ. The CDR3 runs 14 residues. V lost 5 bases and J 8 bases, leaving 16 bases between the germline ends. The CDR3 sequence: CASRPEGKYEKLFF. The DNA for the CDR3 is TGCGCCAGCAGACCGGAGGGGAAATACGAAAAACTGTTTTTT.

This clone has only one observation. The chain uses TRBV30 and TRBJ2-1; TRBD2 agrees at 11 bases. V lost 4 bases and J lost 3; bases outside the gene matches: 5. This CDR3 is built from 15 residues. CDR1 is GTSNPN and CDR2 is SVGIG in the germline V gene (reference sequence). CDR3 in amino acids: CAWTIAGGRYNEQFF. CDR3 sequence (DNA): TGTGCCTGGACCATAGCGGGGGGGCGCTACAATGAGCAGTTCTTC.

This chain uses TRBV5-1 with TRBJ2-3; D may be TRBD2 (6 bases). Trimming took 2 bases from V and 8 from J, leaving 9 bases between them. This CDR3 is 12 amino acids long. Germline V gene lookup returns CDR1 SGHRS and CDR2 YFSETQ. The CDR3 spells CASSLPAGTQYF. In nucleotides, the CDR3 is TGCGCCAGCAGCTTACCAGCGGGTACGCAGTATTTT. The full variable domain, rest sourced from reference TRBV5-1 and TRBJ2-3, is KAGVTQTPRYLIKTRGQQVTLSCSPISGHRSVSWYQQTPGQGLQFLFEYFSETQRNKGNFPGRFSGRQFSNSRSEMNVSTLELGDSALYLCASSLPAGTQYFGPGTRLTVL.

The chain carries TRBV11-2 and TRBJ1-5; D not resolved. V dropped 5 bases and J dropped 7 bases, with 12 bases sitting between them. This CDR3 is 13 amino acids long. Germline V lookup: CDR1 SGHAT, CDR2 FQNNGV. The CDR3 DNA reads as TGTGCCAGCAGCCCGACGAACGGCCAGCCCCAGCATTTT. Encoded protein: CASSPTNGQPQHF.

The chain employs TRBV9 and TRBJ1-3, with no clear D. The CDR3 runs to 15 residues. Germline lookup yields CDR1 SGDLS and CDR2 YYNGEE. The ends were cut back, 3 bases at V and 0 bases at J, with 10 bases in the middle. The CDR3 DNA is TGTGCCAGCAGCGCGAGGCAGGACTCTGGAAACACCATATATTTT. Residues: CASSARQDSGNTIYF.

The genes are TRBV7-2 and TRBJ2-3; D is unclear. The CDR3 sequence is 16 residues long. Trimming removed 5 bases from V and 3 bases from J, with 18 bases in between. Germline CDR1 and CDR2: SGHTA and FQGNSA. The CDR3, as DNA: TGTGCCAGCAGCCCAAGGGCCTACCCTGGAACAGATACGCAGTATTTT. Translating it yields CASSPRAYPGTDTQYF.

V is TRBV12-2 and J is TRBJ1-1; the listed D gene, TRBD1, was not tested against the DNA. TRBV12-2 is classified as a pseudogene. The CDR3 spans 18 residues. As DNA, the CDR3 is TGTGCAAGTCGCTTAGACCCCAAAAACAGGGGGAAGAACACTGAAGCTTTCTTT. Translation gives CASRLDPKNRGKNTEAFF.